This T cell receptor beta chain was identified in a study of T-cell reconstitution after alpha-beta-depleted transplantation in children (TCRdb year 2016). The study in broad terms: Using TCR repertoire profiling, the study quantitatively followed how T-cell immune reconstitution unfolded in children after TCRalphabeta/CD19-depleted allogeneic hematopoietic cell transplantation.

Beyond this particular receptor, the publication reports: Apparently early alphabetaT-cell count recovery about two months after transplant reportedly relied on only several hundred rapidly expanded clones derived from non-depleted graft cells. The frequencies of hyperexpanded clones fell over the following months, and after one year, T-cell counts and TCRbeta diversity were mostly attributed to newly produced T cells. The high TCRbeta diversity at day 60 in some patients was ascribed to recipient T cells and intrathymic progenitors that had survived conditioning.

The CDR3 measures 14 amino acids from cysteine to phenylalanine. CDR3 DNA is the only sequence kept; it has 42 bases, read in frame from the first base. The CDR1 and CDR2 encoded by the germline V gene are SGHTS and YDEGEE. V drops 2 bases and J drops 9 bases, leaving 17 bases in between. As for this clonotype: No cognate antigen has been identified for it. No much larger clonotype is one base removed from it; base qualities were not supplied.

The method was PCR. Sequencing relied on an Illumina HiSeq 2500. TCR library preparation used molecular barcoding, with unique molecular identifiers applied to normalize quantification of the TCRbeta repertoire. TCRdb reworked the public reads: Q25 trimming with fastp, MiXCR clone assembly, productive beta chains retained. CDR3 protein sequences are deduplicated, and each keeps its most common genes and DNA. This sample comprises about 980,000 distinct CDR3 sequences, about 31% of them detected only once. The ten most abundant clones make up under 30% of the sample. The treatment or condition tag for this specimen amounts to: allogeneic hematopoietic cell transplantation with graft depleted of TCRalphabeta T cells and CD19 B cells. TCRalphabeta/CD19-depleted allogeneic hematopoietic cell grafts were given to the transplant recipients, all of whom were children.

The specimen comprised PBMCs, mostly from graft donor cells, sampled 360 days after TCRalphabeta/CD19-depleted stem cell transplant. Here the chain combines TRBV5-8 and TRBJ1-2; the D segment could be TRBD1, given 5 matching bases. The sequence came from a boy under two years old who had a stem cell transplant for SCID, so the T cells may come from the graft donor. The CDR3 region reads CASSLKFGTPSYTF. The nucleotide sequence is TGTGCCAGCAGCTTAAAATTTGGGACTCCTAGCTACACCTTC.